This T cell receptor (beta chain) is drawn from a study of T cell responses to AZD1222 COVID-19 vaccine. Overall study context: Timing groups of about 4 and about 12 weeks for second doses were pooled.

Whole-study results and caveats: Across the whole spike, CD4 TCRs peaked at regions 160-218 and 743-854. Without day 14 samples, only post-peak T cell repertoires were studied. Clonal diversity was possibly underestimated, and the donors were mostly white British, with more females.

The CDR3 is made up of 16 amino acids. V lost 5 bases and J lost 6; bases outside the gene matches: 11. Germline V gene sequence: CDR1 PRHDT, CDR2 FYEKMQ (reference sequence). Method: immunoSEQ multiplex PCR; TCRdb's copy keeps in-frame clones and lacks some. In the table there are about 140,000 clones, over 85% of which are singletons. In the case of this clone: Its cognate antigen is unknown.

Sequencing was performed on peripheral blood, taken on day 0 of AZD1222 vaccination. The sequence came from an adult in good health. The chain employs TRBV13 and TRBJ2-1; 9 bases map to TRBD2. This CDR3 reads CASSPVAGDFSNEQFF. For the CDR3, the DNA is TGTGCCAGCAGCCCCGTAGCGGGAGATTTTTCCAATGAGCAGTTCTTC.